This TCR beta chain appears in the sequencing data of a study of beta chain features in type 1 diabetes. Overall study context: Healthy donors resembled patients in age, gender and cell yields. Examined across all samples were around 110 million sorted cells.

V lost 0 bases and J lost 4; bases outside the gene matches: 10. The CDR3 sequence is 17 residues long. CDR1 and CDR2 (germline): LNHNV, YYDKDF (reference sequence). Sorting based on CD45RO/CCR7/CD25/CD127/CD95/CD27 separated CD4+ naive, central memory, regulatory and stem cell-like memory cells. The entirety of the isolated RNA underwent reverse transcription, so expressed TCRB transcripts were sequenced. The data were produced by immunoSEQ multiplex PCR, yet TCRdb's version contains in-frame clones alone and is incomplete. The sample includes more than 250,000 clones, about 24% of them seen just once. With regard to this clone: The antigen remains unidentified.

Points from the study as a whole: TCRB CDR3 length was moderately but significantly reduced in all four CD4+ subsets of Type 1 diabetes patients. Within the patient group, naive, central memory and Treg TCRB repertoires appeared more similar to each other than within healthy donors.

The TCR was taken from a woman younger than 45 with type 1 diabetes. This chain joins TRBV15 and TRBJ2-7; TRBD2 matches at 9 bases. Sequencing input: naive CD4+ T cells from blood. The CDR3 reads CATSRESISGSGYEQYF. The DNA for the CDR3 is TGTGCCACCAGCAGAGAATCCATTAGCGGGAGTGGGTACGAGCAGTACTTC. Using reference TRBV15 and TRBJ2-7 for the parts outside the CDR3, the full variable domain is DAMVIQNPRYQVTQFGKPVTLSCSQTLNHNVMYWYQQKSSQAPKLLFHYYDKDFNNEADTPDNFQSRRPNTSFCFLDIRSPGLGDTAMYLCATSRESISGSGYEQYFGPGTRLTVT.